These T cell receptor beta chains were read from a single sample in a study of T cell clusters in autoimmune cytopenias. TCRdb reprocessed the multiplex PCR reads and stores each CDR3 protein as one record, lacking DNA. This sample's table has under 8,500 distinct CDR3 sequences. The material sequenced was peripheral blood. These receptors all come from a human donor with an autoimmune cytopenia or autoimmune hepatitis (not recorded which). The CDR3 runs from the conserved cysteine through the conserved F or W. Size is omitted from some rows. Given values are once, few, many or a class for expanded clones.

v_call: TRBV12-3/TRBV12-4; clone_size: medium-sized; j_call: TRBJ1-5; cdr3_aa: CASSFGTGFHQPQHF
v_call: TRBV20-1; clone_size: -; j_call: TRBJ1-5; cdr3_aa: CSARDLRTGGISNQPQHF
v_call: TRBV6-1; clone_size: -; j_call: TRBJ1-6; cdr3_aa: CASKTNRGRNSPLHF
v_call: TRBV6-2/TRBV6-3; clone_size: medium-sized; j_call: TRBJ2-7; cdr3_aa: CASSFGSGTVAYEQYF
v_call: TRBV30; clone_size: -; j_call: TRBJ2-3; cdr3_aa: CAWSRRQSPDTQYF
v_call: TRBV18; clone_size: -; j_call: TRBJ2-5; cdr3_aa: CASSPRQHRETQYF
v_call: TRBV30; clone_size: medium-sized; j_call: TRBJ1-2; cdr3_aa: CAWSGLEGLNYGYTF
v_call: TRBV12-3/TRBV12-4; clone_size: -; j_call: TRBJ1-5; cdr3_aa: CASRPGTGDNQPQHF
v_call: TRBV6-6; clone_size: -; j_call: TRBJ1-5; cdr3_aa: CASSPTVGGGKPQHF
v_call: TRBV6-2/TRBV6-3; clone_size: medium-sized; j_call: TRBJ2-1; cdr3_aa: CASSKLGNEQFF
v_call: TRBV4-3; clone_size: -; j_call: TRBJ2-7; cdr3_aa: CASSQYRSSYEQYF